These 30 T cell receptor beta chains were all obtained from the same sample, sequenced in a study of CD8 T cells in ankylosing spondylitis. Which antigens these TCRs recognize remains unknown. Study-wide results and limits: Made up of about eight highly homologous variants, a TCR beta motif appeared characteristic of ankylosing spondylitis blood.

TCRdb fed the 5' RACE reads into MiXCR, producing one record per CDR3 protein. The data show fewer than 400,000 distinct CDR3 sequences, around 24% seen once. Sequenced sample: blood, either unsorted or a sorted T cell fraction (not recorded which). The receptors were sampled from a male donor with ankylosing spondylitis.

V usage is TRBV27 and J usage is TRBJ2-2, with D tentatively TRBD1 (5 bases). Germline values: CDR1 MNHEY, CDR2 SMNVEV (reference sequence). Trimming removed 6 bases from V and 6 bases from J, with 14 bases in between. The CDR3 runs to 14 residues. The CDR3, as DNA: TGTGCCAGCAGGCCGGACAACCTCCCCGGGGAGCTGTTTTTT. It is translated as CASRPDNLPGELFF.

This clonotype was counted only a few times. This chain joins TRBV7-2 and TRBJ2-2; D unclear. This CDR3 spans 14 amino acids. Trimming removed 1 base at V and 1 base at J, with 4 bases between. CDR1 and CDR2 (germline): SGHTA, FQGNSA. The CDR3 coding sequence is TGTGCCAGCAGCTTAGTCGTGAACACCGGGGAGCTGTTTTTT. Amino acid sequence: CASSLVVNTGELFF.

Only a few counts were recorded for this clonotype. This chain uses TRBV4-1 with TRBJ1-5, with D possibly TRBD1 on 6 matching bases. The CDR3 contains 14 residues. Germline V gene sequence: CDR1 MGHRA, CDR2 YSYEKL. V was shortened by 6 bases and J by 4 bases, with 13 bases between the two germline ends. The CDR3 sequence: CASSRGPVNQPQHF. The DNA for the CDR3 is TGCGCCAGCAGTCGGGGGCCGGTTAATCAGCCCCAGCATTTT.

This chain links TRBV27 with TRBJ1-2, with TRBD1 as a possible D gene (5 bases). The germline V gene encodes CDR1 MNHEY and CDR2 SMNVEV (reference sequence). This CDR3 spans 15 amino acids. With 6 bases removed from V and 4 bases from J, the gap between germline ends came to 18 bases. As DNA, the CDR3 is TGTGCCAGCAGCTCACCTAGGGGTGGATCCTATGGCTACACCTTC. Protein: CASSSPRGGSYGYTF.

In this sample, this clonotype turned up a few times. This chain uses TRBV20-1 with TRBJ2-2; 9 bases are a match to TRBD2. CDR3 size: 16 residues. Germline CDR1 is DFQATT and CDR2 is SNEGSKA (reference sequence). J lost 3 bases, V lost 6 bases, and 11 bases had no gene match. The CDR3 spells CSAAGGERGYTGELFF. The DNA for the CDR3 is TGCAGTGCAGCGGGAGGCGAAAGAGGTTACACCGGGGAGCTGTTTTTT.

The V call is TRBV28, the J call TRBJ2-7; 7 bases agree with TRBD2. This CDR3 region has 15 residues. V dropped 3 bases and J dropped 3; count of bases not matched to a gene: 8. Germline CDR1 and CDR2: MDHEN and SYDVKM. The CDR3: CASSLPGQRDYEQYF. The CDR3 coding sequence is TGTGCCAGCAGTTTGCCCGGTCAGCGGGACTACGAGCAGTACTTC.

In this sample, this clonotype turned up a few times. This chain joins TRBV24-1 and TRBJ2-1; 10 bases align to TRBD2. The junction had 8 bases not matched to a gene; V was cut back by 4 bases and J by 12 bases. Germline CDR1 is KGHDR and CDR2 is SFDVKD. This CDR3 region has 14 residues. This CDR3 reads CATSDPLAGEAQFF. For the CDR3, the DNA is TGTGCCACCAGTGACCCCCTAGCGGGAGAGGCGCAGTTCTTC.

This clonotype turned up a few times. The chain uses TRBV5-1 and TRBJ1-5; D may be TRBD1 (5 bases). The CDR3 loop spans 14 amino acids. Germline V gives CDR1 SGHRS, CDR2 YFSETQ. The ends were cut back, 4 bases at V and 3 bases at J, with 11 bases in the middle. The DNA for the CDR3 is TGCGCCAGCAGCCCTGGGGCCACCAATCAGCCCCAGCATTTT. Protein: CASSPGATNQPQHF.

This rearrangement joins TRBV10-3 to TRBJ2-3; 9 bases map to TRBD1. The germline gives CDR1 ENHRY, CDR2 SYGVKD. CDR3 length equals 14 residues. V shed 10 bases and J 4 bases; nucleotides not matched to a gene: 9. In nucleotides, the CDR3 is TGTGCCAGCCTGCCGGGACAGGGTGCAGATACGCAGTATTTT. Amino acids: CASLPGQGADTQYF.

This clonotype was seen a few times. The chain employs TRBV5-1 and TRBJ2-7; D gene ambiguous. V lost 4 bases and J 0 bases, leaving 8 bases between the germline ends. The CDR3 runs to 13 residues. CDR1 SGHRS and CDR2 YFSETQ come from the germline V gene. This CDR3 is CASSISSSYEQYF. The CDR3 bases are TGCGCCAGCAGCATTTCTAGCTCCTACGAGCAGTACTTC.

J is TRBJ2-3 and V is TRBV14; possible D gene TRBD1, 5 bases. V was trimmed by 0 bases and J by 2 bases, leaving 12 bases between them. Germline V gene data show CDR1 as SGHDN and CDR2 as FVKESK. There are 16 residues in the CDR3. In nucleotides, the CDR3 is TGTGCCAGCAGCCAAGACGAAAACAGGATCACAGATACGCAGTATTTT. Residues: CASSQDENRITDTQYF.

This clonotype was counted between two and nine times. The chain combines TRBV15 with TRBJ2-3; the D is unclear. V was pared by 5 bases and J by 8 bases, with 8 bases between. The germline V gene encodes CDR1 LNHNV and CDR2 YYDKDF (reference sequence). This CDR3 has 11 residues. The chain's CDR3 is CATSQVLTQYF. CDR3 bases: TGTGCCACCAGCCAGGTGCTTACGCAGTATTTT.

The J gene is TRBJ2-7, the V gene TRBV6-1; 11 nucleotides align to TRBD2. CDR3 length: 16 amino acids. Germline V lookup: CDR1 MNHNS, CDR2 SASEGT. J was trimmed by 6 bases and V by 8 bases; bases with no gene match: 15. In DNA form, the CDR3 reads TGTGCCAGCCGTCCTTCGGGGCTAGCGGGAGGATCCGAGCAGTACTTC. Translating gives CASRPSGLAGGSEQYF.

This clonotype was counted only a few times. The J gene is TRBJ2-5, the V gene TRBV29-1, with D perhaps given as TRBD1 or TRBD2 (5 bases each). CDR1 is SQVTM, CDR2 ANQGSEA, per germline. This CDR3 has 17 amino acids. Trimming took off 1 base at V and 2 bases at J, with 20 bases between the two ends. The CDR3 sequence: CSVEARRLPTVQETQYF. The CDR3 nucleotides read TGCAGCGTTGAAGCGCGGAGGCTCCCGACAGTTCAAGAGACCCAGTACTTC. The complete variable domain, with remaining parts taken from reference TRBV29-1 and TRBJ2-5, reads SAVISQKPSRDICQRGTSLTIQCQVDSQVTMMFWYRQQPGQSLTLIATANQGSEATYESGFVIDKFPISRPNLTFSTLTVSNMSPEDSSIYLCSVEARRLPTVQETQYFGPGTRLLVL.

The chain uses TRBV18 and TRBJ1-1, with D unclear. The germline V gene has CDR1 KGHSH and CDR2 LQKENI. V lost 2 bases and J lost 3, with 10 bases in between. The length of the CDR3 is 14 residues. In DNA, the CDR3 is TGTGCCAGCTCACCAGTTGGCGCCTACACTGAAGCTTTCTTT. Translated, it gives CASSPVGAYTEAFF.

V gene TRBV19 combines with J gene TRBJ1-5, with D possibly matching TRBD1 (6 bases). CDR3 length: 15 residues. The germline gives CDR1 LNHDA, CDR2 SQIVND (reference sequence). V was trimmed by 0 bases and J by 5 bases, leaving 11 bases between them. The CDR3 DNA sequence: TGTGCCAGTAGTATAGACAGGGGTACGGATCAGCCCCAGCATTTT. It yields the protein CASSIDRGTDQPQHF. Combining the CDR3 with reference TRBV19 and TRBJ1-5 gives the whole variable domain DGGITQSPKYLFRKEGQNVTLSCEQNLNHDAMYWYRQDPGQGLRLIYYSQIVNDFQKGDIAEGYSVSREKKESFPLTVTSAQKNPTAFYLCASSIDRGTDQPQHFGDGTRLSIL.

The rearrangement joins TRBV20-1 to TRBJ2-3; D possibly corresponds to TRBD1 (6 bases). Germline loops: CDR1 DFQATT, CDR2 SNEGSKA (reference sequence). Trimming removed 0 bases at V and 2 bases at J, with 15 bases between. There are 16 residues in the CDR3. The CDR3 here is CSARDWGRASTDTQYF. The CDR3 DNA follows: TGCAGTGCTAGAGATTGGGGGCGGGCGTCCACAGATACGCAGTATTTT.

In its sample, this clonotype was seen a few times. The chain recombines TRBV7-2 with TRBJ2-3; the D gene is possibly TRBD2 (6 bases). CDR1 SGHTA and CDR2 FQGNSA come from the germline V gene. The CDR3 length is 15 residues. V lost 4 bases and J lost 2, with 13 bases in between. CDR3 protein: CASSSRDLPTDTQYF. The CDR3 bases are TGTGCCAGCAGCTCGCGGGATCTGCCCACAGATACGCAGTATTTT.

This clonotype has just a few counts. V is TRBV12-3 or TRBV12-4 and J is TRBJ1-5; 10 nucleotides align to TRBD1. This CDR3 comprises 15 residues. The J segment lost 6 bases and the V segment lost 5 bases, leaving 7 bases of the junction unmatched. In DNA, the CDR3 is TGTGCCAGCAGTCCCAACGGACAGGGGGGTCAGCCCCAGCATTTT. Its protein is CASSPNGQGGQPQHF.

V usage is TRBV7-8 and J usage is TRBJ2-5; D perhaps matches TRBD1 (6 bases). V was clipped by 5 bases and J by 9 bases, with 19 bases between them. This CDR3 region has 14 residues. Germline-derived CDR1 and CDR2 are SGHVS and FQNEAQ. Here the CDR3 reads CASSPARGPGAQYF. Written as DNA, the CDR3 is TGTGCCAGCAGCCCCGCGAGGGGTCCAGGGGCCCAGTACTTC.

V and J are TRBV12-3 or TRBV12-4 and TRBJ2-1; D might be TRBD2 (5 bases). The V and J ends lost 7 bases and 0 bases respectively, with 10 bases between them. This CDR3 is built from 14 residues. The CDR3 bases are TGTGCCAGCAATATGGGGAGCTCCTACAATGAGCAGTTCTTC. Translated: CASNMGSSYNEQFF.

This clonotype was seen at least ten times. The chain uses TRBV5-1 and TRBJ2-3; TRBD2 is a possible D gene (5 bases). V lost 5 bases and J lost 2, with 15 bases in between. CDR1 is SGHRS, CDR2 YFSETQ, per germline. CDR3 length equals 15 residues. CDR3 bases: TGCGCCAGCAGACCTGGACTGGCCCTCACAGATACGCAGTATTTT. Translated: CASRPGLALTDTQYF.

The genes are TRBV7-8 and TRBJ1-4; TRBD1 agrees at 8 bases. The CDR3 covers 14 residues. V was clipped by 5 bases and J by 8 bases; unmatched bases: 7. Per the germline V gene, CDR1 is SGHVS and CDR2 is FQNEAQ. The CDR3 nucleotides are TGTGCCAGCAGCAGGGGACAGGCCAGGGAAAAACTGTTTTTT. It encodes CASSRGQAREKLFF.

V and J are TRBV28 and TRBJ1-5; no reliable D call. The CDR3 is 14 residues long. Germline CDR1 MDHEN, CDR2 SYDVKM. DNA for the CDR3: TGTACCATCTCAGGTTCCTTAAGCAATCAGCCCCAGCATTTT. It yields the protein CTISGSLSNQPQHF.

The CDR3 loop reads CATSRDYPPGLVAESYEQYF. The DNA for the CDR3 is TGTGCCACCAGCAGAGATTACCCCCCGGGACTAGTAGCGGAATCCTACGAGCAGTACTTC. The rearrangement joins TRBV15 to TRBJ2-7; 8 positions match TRBD2. V shed 0 bases and J 1 base; nucleotides not matched to a gene: 17. The V gene's germline CDR1 is LNHNV and CDR2 YYDKDF (reference sequence). This CDR3 comprises 20 residues. Full variable domain (rest looked up from reference TRBV15 and TRBJ2-7): DAMVIQNPRYQVTQFGKPVTLSCSQTLNHNVMYWYQQKSSQAPKLLFHYYDKDFNNEADTPDNFQSRRPNTSFCFLDIRSPGLGDTAMYLCATSRDYPPGLVAESYEQYFGPGTRLTVT.

The chain combines TRBV28 with TRBJ2-7, with 8 bases identical to TRBD1. This CDR3 has 17 amino acids. The J segment lost 5 bases and the V segment lost 5 bases, leaving 17 bases of the junction unmatched. Per germline, CDR1 MDHEN and CDR2 SYDVKM. DNA of the CDR3: TGTGCCAGCAGTCCCGGGCAGGGGGCCTCAGGGCGCGACGAGCAGTACTTC. This gives the protein CASSPGQGASGRDEQYF.

This clonotype has just a few counts. The gene calls are TRBV7-9 and TRBJ1-5; no definite D call. Trimming shortened V by 5 bases and J by 9 bases, and 8 bases separated the two germline ends. The CDR3 contains 11 residues. Looked up from germline, CDR1 is SEHNR and CDR2 is FQNEAQ (reference sequence). For the CDR3, the DNA is TGTGCCAGCAGCGCGTTAGGGCCCCAGCATTTT. It is translated as CASSALGPQHF. Supplemented by reference TRBV7-9 and TRBJ1-5, the full variable domain reads DTGVSQNPRHKITKRGQNVTFRCDPISEHNRLYWYRQTLGQGPEFLTYFQNEAQLEKSRLLSDRFSAERPKGSFSTLEIQRTEQGDSAMYLCASSALGPQHFGDGTRLSIL.

This chain joins TRBV30 and TRBJ1-1, with D maybe TRBD1 (5 bases). CDR3 length: 12 amino acids. With 7 bases removed from V and 4 bases from J, the gap between germline ends came to 13 bases. CDR1 is GTSNPN, CDR2 SVGIG, per germline (reference sequence). The CDR3 DNA reads as TGTGCCTTCAAGACAGTCCCCACTGAAGCTTTCTTT. Translated, it gives CAFKTVPTEAFF. Filled out from reference TRBV30 and TRBJ1-1, the complete variable domain reads SQTIHQWPATLVQPVGSPLSLECTVEGTSNPNLYWYRQAAGRGLQLLFYSVGIGQISSEVPQNLSASRPQDRQFILSSKKLLLSDSGFYLCAFKTVPTEAFFGQGTRLTVV.

This clonotype was detected only a few times. The gene calls are TRBV5-1 and TRBJ1-1; possible D gene TRBD1, 6 bases. Trimming left V 0 bases short and J 0 bases short, with 9 bases between. The CDR3 loop spans 15 amino acids. Germline CDR1 is SGHRS and CDR2 is YFSETQ. CDR3 sequence (DNA): TGCGCCAGCAGCTTGGAGGCAGGGGTGAACACTGAAGCTTTCTTT. Translated: CASSLEAGVNTEAFF.

This clonotype came up a few times. V and J are TRBV6-5 and TRBJ2-7, with TRBD2 matching over 7 bases. This CDR3 has 16 amino acids. The germline CDR1 and CDR2 sequences are MNHEY and SVGAGI. Trimming at V came to 5 bases and at J to 2 bases, leaving 12 bases not matched to a gene. CDR3 coding DNA: TGTGCCAGCAGTAACTTGGGAGGGACCGCAGCCTACGAGCAGTACTTC. This sequence encodes CASSNLGGTAAYEQYF.